This T cell receptor beta chain comes out of a study of T cell responses to AZD1222 COVID-19 vaccine. Study-level results: With two AZD1222 doses given, Spike-specific TCR breadth and depth both rose.

This CDR3 comprises 14 residues. Trimming removed 7 bases from V and 3 bases from J; junction bases left unmatched: 9. In germline, CDR1 is SNHLY, CDR2 FYNNEI. To note about this clone: Its target is unknown.

Libraries were prepared by immunoSEQ multiplex PCR; TCRdb keeps only in-frame clonotypes and omits some of them. The sample consists of 110,000 to 150,000 clones, 93% of them appearing once. The sequences come from peripheral blood, collected on day 0 of AZD1222 vaccination. The J gene is TRBJ2-7, the V gene TRBV2; TRBD1 aligns across 7 bases. The source of this sequence is an adult in good health. CDR3 DNA sequence: TGTGCCAGCATAAAGGGGACAGCAGACTACGAGCAGTACTTC. Translated, it gives CASIKGTADYEQYF.